Described below is a single T cell receptor beta chain sequence and its context. The data originate from a study of blood T cell repertoires in COVID-19. Study-level background: PBMCs, B-cell-depleted T cells, or T cells provided the cDNA or gDNA that made up the material.

The CDR3 length is 12 residues. Trimming took off 4 bases at V and 5 bases at J, with 8 bases between the two ends. Germline V CDR1 and CDR2: SGHRS, YFSETQ. Assay: immunoSEQ multiplex PCR; the TCRdb copy retains only in-frame clones and omits some. The sample yields about 220,000 clones, around 86% seen once. The J gene is TRBJ2-3, the V gene TRBV5-1; D may be TRBD1 (5 bases). The source of this sequence is a woman aged 70-85 years with COVID-19, enrolled during active disease. Sequences were obtained from peripheral blood. CDR3 nucleotides: TGCGCCAGCAGCCAGGGTTTAGATACGCAGTATTTT. Translation gives CASSQGLDTQYF.